A single sample is the source of the 20 T cell receptor beta chains below, sequenced in a study of T cell responses to AZD1222 COVID-19 vaccine. Some clones are missing from TCRdb's copy, which holds only in-frame ones; the method was immunoSEQ multiplex PCR. Altogether some 180,000 clones are present, approximately 94% being singletons, with the ten largest covering roughly 1.7%. The sequenced sample was peripheral blood, obtained 28 days after the second AZD1222 dose. Receptor source: an adult who received the AZD1222 COVID-19 vaccine.

The J gene is TRBJ1-2, the V gene TRBV5-1; perhaps TRBD1 as D (5 bases). The CDR3 runs 15 residues. Between the trimmed V and J ends, which lost 2 bases and 0 bases, there was a span of 11 bases. Germline V gene data show CDR1 as SGHRS and CDR2 as YFSETQ. In DNA form, the CDR3 reads TGCGCCAGCAGCTTTGGGGCCGATACTAACTATGGCTACACCTTC. Translation: CASSFGADTNYGYTF.

This chain uses TRBV6-6 with TRBJ1-1, with D hard to call. The CDR3 runs to 14 residues. The V end lost 0 bases, the J end lost 0 bases, and 5 bases lay between the germline ends. CDR1 is MNHNY and CDR2 is SVGAGI in the germline V gene (reference sequence). Written as DNA, the CDR3 is TGTGCCAGCAGTTACTCCTATATGAACACTGAAGCTTTCTTT. Translating it yields CASSYSYMNTEAFF.

The table lists this clone with a few counts. This sequence joins TRBV12-3 or TRBV12-4 and TRBJ1-4; D remains unclear. CDR3 length: 13 amino acids. V was cut by 4 bases and J by 6 bases, with 9 bases left in between. DNA for the CDR3: TGTGCCAGCAGTTGGTATCTTCATGAAAAACTGTTTTTT. Its protein is CASSWYLHEKLFF.

This chain connects TRBV7-9 to TRBJ1-1; tentatively, D is TRBD1 (6 bases). Germline V gene sequence: CDR1 SEHNR, CDR2 FQNEAQ (reference sequence). The ends were cut back, 5 bases at V and 10 bases at J, with 20 bases in the middle. This CDR3 has 14 amino acids. CDR3 sequence: CASSPNNRVGGAFF. CDR3 coding DNA: TGTGCCAGCAGCCCGAATAACAGGGTCGGGGGAGCTTTCTTT.

This clone was detected only a few times. This chain joins TRBV12-3 or TRBV12-4 and TRBJ1-1, with D possibly TRBD1 on 5 matching bases. This CDR3 is 13 amino acids long. Trimming cost V 5 bases and J 1 base, with 8 bases left between them. Here the CDR3 DNA reads TGTGCCAGCAGTATTACAGGGAACACTGAAGCTTTCTTT. It encodes CASSITGNTEAFF.

The rearrangement joins TRBV19 to TRBJ2-7; tentatively, D is TRBD1 (5 bases). Trimming stripped 6 bases from V and 5 bases from J, with 14 bases between. This CDR3 comprises 13 residues. Germline CDR1 LNHDA, CDR2 SQIVND (reference sequence). The DNA for the CDR3 is TGTGCCAGTAGCCTATGGGCAGGGCACGAGCAGTACTTC. Its translation is CASSLWAGHEQYF.

The chain uses TRBV12-2 and TRBJ1-4. TRBV12-2 is a pseudogene. This CDR3 comprises 14 residues. The CDR3 region is CASRPTRANEKLFF. CDR3 nucleotide sequence: TGTGCAAGTCGCCCTACCCGTGCCAATGAAAAACTGTTTTTT.

The rearrangement joins TRBV9 to TRBJ1-1; D unresolved. CDR3 size: 15 residues. Trimming took off 0 bases at V and 3 bases at J, with 12 bases between the two ends. CDR1 SGDLS and CDR2 YYNGEE come from the germline V gene. DNA for the CDR3: TGTGCCAGCAGCGTAGCCTGGGGTAGGGACACTGAAGCTTTCTTT. Translating gives CASSVAWGRDTEAFF.

The sample holds one count of this clone. The chain couples TRBV18 to TRBJ1-2; perhaps TRBD1 as D (5 bases). This CDR3 is built from 15 residues. The germline V and J ends were trimmed by 2 bases and 0 bases, with 10 bases remaining between them. The V gene's germline CDR1 is KGHSH and CDR2 LQKENI. DNA of the CDR3: TGTGCCAGCTCACCAGAACGGGGGGCTAACTATGGCTACACCTTC. Protein: CASSPERGANYGYTF.

J is TRBJ2-7 and V is TRBV10-3, with unresolved D. The CDR3 is 15 amino acids. The germline CDR1 and CDR2 sequences are ENHRY and SYGVKD. V was pared by 4 bases and J by 2 bases, with 15 bases between. The CDR3 DNA reads as TGTGCCATCAGTGGTGTATCCCCCCCGACCTACGAGCAGTACTTC. Translation: CAISGVSPPTYEQYF.

This chain uses TRBV6-5 with TRBJ1-1; D unresolved. Germline V gene data show CDR1 as MNHEY and CDR2 as SVGAGI. V shed 0 bases and J shed 0 bases, with 11 bases lying between them. The CDR3 consists of 16 residues. The CDR3 bases are TGTGCCAGCAGTTACTCTTTTCGGCGGCTGAACACTGAAGCTTTCTTT. It translates to CASSYSFRRLNTEAFF.

CDR3 protein: CASSEETGHRNYGYTF. The CDR3, as DNA: TGTGCCAGCAGCGAGGAGACGGGACACAGAAACTATGGCTACACCTTC. The chain is built from TRBV4-2 and TRBJ1-2; TRBD1 might be the D (6 bases). V was shortened by 5 bases and J by 2 bases, with 18 bases between the two germline ends. CDR1 and CDR2 (germline): LGHNA, YNFKEQ. This CDR3 has 16 residues.

This rearrangement joins TRBV19 to TRBJ1-4; no reliable D call. The CDR3 sequence is 14 residues long. Looked up from germline, CDR1 is LNHDA and CDR2 is SQIVND (reference sequence). Trimming removed 3 bases from V and 8 bases from J, with 13 bases in between. CDR3 DNA: TGTGCCAGTAGTATGACCCAGGAGTGGGAAAAACTGTTTTTT. This codes for CASSMTQEWEKLFF.

The chain is built from TRBV7-2 and TRBJ1-2; weak D call: TRBD1 (6 bases). The CDR3 covers 15 residues. Germline values: CDR1 SGHTA, CDR2 FQGNSA. V gave up 3 bases and J gave up 2 bases, with 13 bases separating them. CDR3 sequence: CASSLAGVLNYGYTF. CDR3 nucleotide sequence: TGTGCCAGCAGCTTGGCAGGGGTCCTCAACTATGGCTACACCTTC.

This clone was counted once. The chain links TRBV5-4 to TRBJ2-3; tentative D call: TRBD2 (5 bases). Germline loops: CDR1 SGHNT, CDR2 YYREEE (reference sequence). Trimming pared 2 bases from V and 5 bases from J, leaving 15 bases between. The CDR3 is 15 residues long. The CDR3: CASSFILDSRDTQYF. The CDR3 DNA sequence: TGTGCCAGCAGCTTCATACTAGATTCCAGAGATACGCAGTATTTT.

The V gene is TRBV9, the J gene TRBJ2-3; D uncertain. V lost 1 base to trimming and J lost 2 bases, with 8 bases between them. CDR3 length: 14 amino acids. The V gene's germline CDR1 is SGDLS and CDR2 YYNGEE. The CDR3 loop reads CASSVRSTTDTQYF. The CDR3 region has the DNA TGTGCCAGCAGCGTAAGATCTACCACAGATACGCAGTATTTT.

V is TRBV2 and J is TRBJ1-4; D is perhaps TRBD1 (5 bases). Deletions cut 2 bases from V and 13 bases from J, with 14 bases between. The CDR3 is 13 residues long. Germline-derived CDR1 and CDR2 are SNHLY and FYNNEI. This chain's CDR3 is CASSEIARGGLFF. Here the CDR3 DNA reads TGTGCCAGCAGTGAAATTGCCCGCGGGGGACTGTTTTTT.

With regard to this clone: The junction shows a germline mismatch at one end, possibly a read error. J is TRBJ1-2 and V is TRBV28; D perhaps matches TRBD1 (5 bases). The CDR3 consists of 13 residues. CDR1 and CDR2 from the germline V gene are MDHEN and SYDVKM. The CDR3 DNA reads TGTGCCAGCAGCCCATCCGGCACGGACACTTACGCCTTC. It translates to CASSPSGTDTYAF.

This chain uses TRBV5-4 with TRBJ2-7; D is ambiguous. Trimming cost V 2 bases and J 4 bases, with 10 bases left between them. This CDR3 has 13 amino acids. Germline V gene sequence: CDR1 SGHNT, CDR2 YYREEE (reference sequence). CDR3 in DNA: TGTGCCAGCAGCTTATTCGATAGTTACGAGCAGTACTTC. It specifies CASSLFDSYEQYF.

Details on this clone: Lacking the conserved final phenylalanine or tryptophan, this CDR3 likely reflects a read error. Because the CDR3's place on the DNA is in doubt, the DNA is left out and the CDR3 is given as listed by TCRdb. The V gene is TRBV5-6, the J gene TRBJ2-7; the table assigns TRBD1, which was not confirmed against the DNA. Per the germline V gene, CDR1 is SGHDT and CDR2 is YYEEEE. The CDR3 length equals 12 residues, ends included. CDR3 sequence reads: CASSLADRDRGL.